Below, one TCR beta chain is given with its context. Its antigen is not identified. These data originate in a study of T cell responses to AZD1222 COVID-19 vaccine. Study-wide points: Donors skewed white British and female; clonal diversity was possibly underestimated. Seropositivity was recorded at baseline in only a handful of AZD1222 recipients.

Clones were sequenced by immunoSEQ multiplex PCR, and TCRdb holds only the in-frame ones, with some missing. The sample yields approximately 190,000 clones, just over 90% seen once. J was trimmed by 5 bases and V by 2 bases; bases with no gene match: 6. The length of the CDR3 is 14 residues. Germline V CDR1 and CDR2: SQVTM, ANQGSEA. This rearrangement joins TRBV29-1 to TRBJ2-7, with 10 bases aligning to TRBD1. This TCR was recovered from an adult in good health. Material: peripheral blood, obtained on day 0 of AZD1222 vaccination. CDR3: CSVESGQGSHEQYF. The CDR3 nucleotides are TGCAGCGTTGAATCGGGACAGGGGTCCCACGAGCAGTACTTC.